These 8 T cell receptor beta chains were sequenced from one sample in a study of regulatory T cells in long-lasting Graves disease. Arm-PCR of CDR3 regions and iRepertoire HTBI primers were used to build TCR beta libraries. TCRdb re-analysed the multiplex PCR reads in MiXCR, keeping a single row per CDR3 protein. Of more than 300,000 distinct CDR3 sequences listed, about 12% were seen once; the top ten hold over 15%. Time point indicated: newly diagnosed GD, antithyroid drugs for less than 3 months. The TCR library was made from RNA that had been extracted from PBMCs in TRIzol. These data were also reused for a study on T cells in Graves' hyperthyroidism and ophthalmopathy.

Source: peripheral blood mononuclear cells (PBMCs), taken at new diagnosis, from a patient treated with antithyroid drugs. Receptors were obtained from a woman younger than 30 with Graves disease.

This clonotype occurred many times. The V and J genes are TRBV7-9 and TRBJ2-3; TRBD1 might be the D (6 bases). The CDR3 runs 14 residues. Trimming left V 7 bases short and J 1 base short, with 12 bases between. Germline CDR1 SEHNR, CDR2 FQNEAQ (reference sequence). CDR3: CASTRQARTDTQYF. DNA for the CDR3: TGTGCCAGCACCCGACAGGCTCGCACAGATACGCAGTATTTT.

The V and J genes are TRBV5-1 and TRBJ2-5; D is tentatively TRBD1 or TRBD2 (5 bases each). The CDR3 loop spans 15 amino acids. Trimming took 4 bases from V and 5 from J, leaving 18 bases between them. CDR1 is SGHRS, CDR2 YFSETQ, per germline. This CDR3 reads CASSRDLKLGETQYF. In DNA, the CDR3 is TGCGCCAGCAGCCGGGACCTCAAACTGGGGGAGACCCAGTACTTC.

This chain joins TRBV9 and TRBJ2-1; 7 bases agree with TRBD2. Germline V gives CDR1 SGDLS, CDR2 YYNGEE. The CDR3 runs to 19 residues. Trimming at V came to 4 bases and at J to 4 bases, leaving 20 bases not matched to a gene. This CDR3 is CASSQTTSATRGGYNEQFF. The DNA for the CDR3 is TGTGCCAGCAGCCAGACAACTAGCGCGACCAGAGGTGGGTACAATGAGCAGTTCTTC.

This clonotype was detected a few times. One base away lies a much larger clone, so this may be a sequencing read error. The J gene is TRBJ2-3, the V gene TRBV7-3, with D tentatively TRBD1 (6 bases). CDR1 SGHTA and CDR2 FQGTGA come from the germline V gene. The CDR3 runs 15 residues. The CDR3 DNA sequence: TGTGCCAGCAGCTTAACAGTCGGACGGGACACTGAAGCTTCCTTT. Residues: CASSLTVGRDTEASF.

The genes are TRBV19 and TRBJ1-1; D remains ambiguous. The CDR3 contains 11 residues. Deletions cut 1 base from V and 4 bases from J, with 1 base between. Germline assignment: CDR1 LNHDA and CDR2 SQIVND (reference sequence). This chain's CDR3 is CASSIGTEAFF. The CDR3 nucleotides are TGTGCCAGTAGTATAGGCACTGAAGCTTTCTTT.

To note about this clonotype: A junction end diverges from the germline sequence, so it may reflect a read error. The CDR3 bases are TGTGCCAGCAGCAGGGTGACGGGAGCTCTCTATGAGCAGTCCTTC. It yields the protein CASSRVTGALYEQSF. V usage is TRBV11-1 and J usage is TRBJ2-1, with TRBD2 as a possible D gene (6 bases). CDR1 and CDR2 (germline): SGHAT, FQDESV (reference sequence). This CDR3 contains 15 residues.

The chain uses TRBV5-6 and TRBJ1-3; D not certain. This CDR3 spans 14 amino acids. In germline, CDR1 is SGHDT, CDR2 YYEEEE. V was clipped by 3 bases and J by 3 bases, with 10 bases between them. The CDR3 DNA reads TGTGCCAGCAGCTCCTGGACCTTTGGAAACACCATATATTTT. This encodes CASSSWTFGNTIYF.

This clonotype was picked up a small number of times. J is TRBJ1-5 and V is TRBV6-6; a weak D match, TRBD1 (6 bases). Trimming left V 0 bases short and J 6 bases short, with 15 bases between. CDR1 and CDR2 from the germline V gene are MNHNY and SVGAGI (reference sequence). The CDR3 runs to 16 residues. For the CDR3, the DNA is TGTGCCAGCAGTTACTCGGGGCAGGGGAAAGGTCAGCCCCAGCATTTT. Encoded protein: CASSYSGQGKGQPQHF.